Listed here are 2 T cell receptor beta chains from one sample, sequenced in a study of cytomegalovirus exposure and HLA in healthy donors. PCR primers comprised 60 Vbeta and 13 Jbeta primers. Data came from immunoSEQ multiplex PCR; TCRdb stores just in-frame clones and leaves some out. The sample yields more than 80,000 clones, 75% seen once. The material sequenced was PBMCs. The receptors here all came from a man between 35 and 55 years old in good health and CMV-seronegative.

This chain links TRBV6-6 with TRBJ1-2, with 12 bases matching TRBD1. The CDR3 is 16 residues long. Losses at the gene ends were 6 bases for V and 8 bases for J; bases not matched to a gene: 13. In germline, CDR1 is MNHNY, CDR2 SVGAGI (reference sequence). The CDR3 protein is CASSYGGGQGAEGYTF. In DNA form, the CDR3 reads TGTGCCAGCAGCTATGGGGGGGGACAGGGGGCAGAGGGCTACACCTTC.

This clone was detected only a few times. CDR3 sequence reads: CASSYRMGQGNTEAFF. In DNA form, the CDR3 reads TGTGCCAGCAGTTATAGAATGGGACAGGGGAACACTGAAGCTTTCTTT. The chain employs TRBV6-6 and TRBJ1-1, with TRBD1 identical over 9 bases. Trimming cost V 3 bases and J 1 base; bases outside gene matches: 6. This CDR3 is built from 16 residues. Germline CDR1 reads MNHNY; CDR2 reads SVGAGI (reference sequence).